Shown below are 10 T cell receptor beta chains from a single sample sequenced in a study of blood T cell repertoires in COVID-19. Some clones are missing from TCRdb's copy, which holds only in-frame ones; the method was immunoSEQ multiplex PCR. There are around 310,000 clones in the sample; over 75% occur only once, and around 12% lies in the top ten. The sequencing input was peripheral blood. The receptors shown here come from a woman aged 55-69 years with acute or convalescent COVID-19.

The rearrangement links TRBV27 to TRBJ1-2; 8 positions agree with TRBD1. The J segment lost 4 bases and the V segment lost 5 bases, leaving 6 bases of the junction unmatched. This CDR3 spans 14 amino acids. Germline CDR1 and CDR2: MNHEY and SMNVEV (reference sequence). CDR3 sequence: CASSPGQGAYGYTF. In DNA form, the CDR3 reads TGTGCCAGCAGTCCCGGACAGGGTGCCTATGGCTACACCTTC.

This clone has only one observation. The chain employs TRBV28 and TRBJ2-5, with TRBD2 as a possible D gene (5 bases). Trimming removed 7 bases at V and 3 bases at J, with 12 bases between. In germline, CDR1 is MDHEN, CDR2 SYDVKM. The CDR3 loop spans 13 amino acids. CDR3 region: CASIRTGKETQYF. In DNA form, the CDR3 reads TGTGCCAGCATCCGGACGGGAAAAGAGACCCAGTACTTC. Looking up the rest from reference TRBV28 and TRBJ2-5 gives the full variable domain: DVKVTQSSRYLVKRTGEKVFLECVQDMDHENMFWYRQDPGLGLRLIYFSYDVKMKEKGDIPEGYSVSREKKERFSLILESASTNQTSMYLCASIRTGKETQYFGPGTRLLVL.

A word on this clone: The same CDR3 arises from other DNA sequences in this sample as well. CDR3 sequence reads: CASSIDRGQPQHF. CDR3 coding DNA: TGTGCCAGTAGTATAGATCGGGGTCAGCCCCAGCATTTT. The rearrangement uses TRBV19 and TRBJ1-5; the D is unclear. CDR3 size: 13 residues. CDR1 and CDR2 (germline): LNHDA, SQIVND (reference sequence). The V gene lost 0 bases and the J gene lost 6 bases, with 6 bases spanning the gap.

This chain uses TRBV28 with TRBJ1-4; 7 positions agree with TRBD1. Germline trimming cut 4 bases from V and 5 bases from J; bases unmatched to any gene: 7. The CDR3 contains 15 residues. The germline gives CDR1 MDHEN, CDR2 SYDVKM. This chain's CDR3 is CASSYRTGRNEKLFF. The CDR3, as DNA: TGTGCCAGCAGTTATCGGACAGGTCGGAATGAAAAACTGTTTTTT. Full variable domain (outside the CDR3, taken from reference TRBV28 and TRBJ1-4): DVKVTQSSRYLVKRTGEKVFLECVQDMDHENMFWYRQDPGLGLRLIYFSYDVKMKEKGDIPEGYSVSREKKERFSLILESASTNQTSMYLCASSYRTGRNEKLFFGSGTQLSVL.

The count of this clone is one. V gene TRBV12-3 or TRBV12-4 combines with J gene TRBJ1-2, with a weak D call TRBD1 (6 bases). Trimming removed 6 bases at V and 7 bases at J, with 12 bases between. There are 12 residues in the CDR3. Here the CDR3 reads CASSFTGSGYTF. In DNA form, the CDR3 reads TGTGCCAGCAGCTTTACAGGGAGTGGCTACACCTTC.

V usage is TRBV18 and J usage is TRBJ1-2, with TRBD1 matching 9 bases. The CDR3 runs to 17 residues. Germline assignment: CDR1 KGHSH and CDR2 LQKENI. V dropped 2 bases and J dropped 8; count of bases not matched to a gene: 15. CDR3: CASSPYDRGAALGGYTF. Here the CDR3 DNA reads TGTGCCAGCTCACCATACGACAGGGGGGCGGCCCTAGGGGGCTACACCTTC.

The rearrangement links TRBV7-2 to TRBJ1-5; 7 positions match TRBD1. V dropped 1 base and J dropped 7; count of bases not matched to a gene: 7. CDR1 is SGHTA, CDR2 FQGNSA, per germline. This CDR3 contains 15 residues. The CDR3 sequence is CASSLGQGGRQPQHF. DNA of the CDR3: TGTGCCAGCAGCTTAGGACAGGGCGGCAGGCAGCCCCAGCATTTT.

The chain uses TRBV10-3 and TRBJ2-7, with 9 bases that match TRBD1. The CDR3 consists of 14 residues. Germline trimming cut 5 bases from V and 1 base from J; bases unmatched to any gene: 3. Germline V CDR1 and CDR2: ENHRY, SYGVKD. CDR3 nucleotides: TGTGCCATCAGTTGGGACAGGGTATCCTACGAGCAGTACTTC. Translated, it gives CAISWDRVSYEQYF.

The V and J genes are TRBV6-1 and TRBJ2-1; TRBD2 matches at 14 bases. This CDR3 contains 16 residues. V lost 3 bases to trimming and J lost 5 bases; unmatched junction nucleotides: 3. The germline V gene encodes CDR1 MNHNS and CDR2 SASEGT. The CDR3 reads CASSEGLAGAHNEQFF. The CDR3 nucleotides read TGTGCCAGCAGTGAGGGACTAGCGGGAGCCCACAATGAGCAGTTCTTC.

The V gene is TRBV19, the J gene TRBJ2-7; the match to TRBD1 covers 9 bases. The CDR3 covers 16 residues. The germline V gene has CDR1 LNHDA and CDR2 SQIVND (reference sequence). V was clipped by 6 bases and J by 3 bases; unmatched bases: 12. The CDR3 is CASSGKGQGYGYEQYF. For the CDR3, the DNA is TGTGCCAGTAGCGGAAAGGGACAGGGATATGGCTACGAGCAGTACTTC.